These 19 T cell receptor beta chains share one sample of origin, sequenced in a study of PD-L1 blockade in urothelial cancer. Clones were sequenced by immunoSEQ multiplex PCR, and TCRdb holds only the in-frame ones, with some missing. The top ten clones hold 1.7% of a sample with about 120,000 clones, more than 85% of them seen once. Specified time point: peripheral blood 6 weeks after treatment start. Here the sequenced sample was PBMCs, taken around atezolizumab (anti-PD-L1) treatment. The receptors come from a man aged 60-69 years with urothelial cancer.

This clone appeared once. The J gene is TRBJ1-2, the V gene TRBV7-2, with TRBD1 as a possible D gene (5 bases). Germline loops: CDR1 SGHTA, CDR2 FQGNSA. V lost 3 bases and J lost 0, with 8 bases in between. This CDR3 has 14 amino acids. The CDR3 bases are TGTGCCAGCAGCTTCGGGGGATCTAACTATGGCTACACCTTC. Translating gives CASSFGGSNYGYTF.

This clone has only one observation. CDR3 DNA: TGTGCCAGTAACCGGGACAGCGATGAAAAACTGTTTTTT. Translating gives CASNRDSDEKLFF. V usage is TRBV19 and J usage is TRBJ1-4, with TRBD1 matching over 7 bases. V dropped 7 bases and J dropped 6; count of bases not matched to a gene: 5. CDR1 is LNHDA, CDR2 SQIVND, per germline (reference sequence). CDR3 length: 13 residues.

The chain uses TRBV11-2 and TRBJ2-7; 9 bases are shared with TRBD2. The CDR3 runs 13 residues. Germline values: CDR1 SGHAT, CDR2 FQNNGV. V dropped 7 bases and J dropped 1; count of bases not matched to a gene: 2. CDR3 amino acids: CASKAGGSYEQYF. The CDR3 DNA follows: TGTGCCAGCAAGGCGGGAGGGTCCTACGAGCAGTACTTC.

The V and J genes are TRBV7-2 and TRBJ1-1; possible D gene TRBD1, 6 bases. Per the germline V gene, CDR1 is SGHTA and CDR2 is FQGNSA. Trimming pared 1 base from V and 3 bases from J, leaving 12 bases between. This CDR3 is 15 amino acids long. CDR3: CASSLVMGADTEAFF. CDR3 DNA sequence: TGTGCCAGCAGCTTAGTCATGGGGGCGGACACTGAAGCTTTCTTT. Full variable domain (outside the CDR3, taken from reference TRBV7-2 and TRBJ1-1): GAGVSQSPSNKVTEKGKDVELRCDPISGHTALYWYRQSLGQGLEFLIYFQGNSAPDKSGLPSDRFSAERTGGSVSTLTIQRTQQEDSAVYLCASSLVMGADTEAFFGQGTRLTVV.

This chain connects TRBV5-1 to TRBJ2-1; perhaps TRBD1 as D (5 bases). The germline V gene encodes CDR1 SGHRS and CDR2 YFSETQ. The V gene lost 6 bases and the J gene lost 2 bases, with 15 bases spanning the gap. The CDR3 covers 15 residues. CDR3: CASNLDVGPYNEQFF. The CDR3 DNA follows: TGCGCCAGCAATCTTGACGTGGGGCCCTACAATGAGCAGTTCTTC. Supplemented by reference TRBV5-1 and TRBJ2-1, the full variable domain reads KAGVTQTPRYLIKTRGQQVTLSCSPISGHRSVSWYQQTPGQGLQFLFEYFSETQRNKGNFPGRFSGRQFSNSRSEMNVSTLELGDSALYLCASNLDVGPYNEQFFGPGTRLTVL.

The V and J genes are TRBV15 and TRBJ1-4, with a tentative D call TRBD1 (6 bases). The CDR3 contains 17 residues. The V gene's germline CDR1 is LNHNV and CDR2 YYDKDF (reference sequence). The ends were cut back, 0 bases at V and 5 bases at J, with 16 bases in the middle. The CDR3 DNA reads as TGTGCCACCAGCAGAGATGGCCAGGGGTCTCCGAATGAAAAACTGTTTTTT. It specifies CATSRDGQGSPNEKLFF.

The CDR3 region has the DNA TGTGCCAGCAGTTACGGACAGGGCGATGGCTACACCTTC. It specifies CASSYGQGDGYTF. The chain couples TRBV6-5 to TRBJ1-2; TRBD1 matches at 8 bases. Unmatched junction bases numbered 2, after V lost 2 bases and J lost 6 bases. Germline CDR1 reads MNHEY; CDR2 reads SVGAGI. CDR3 length: 13 amino acids.

This sequence joins TRBV5-1 and TRBJ1-2; TRBD1 matches at 8 bases. Per germline, CDR1 SGHRS and CDR2 YFSETQ. The trim removed 4 bases at V and 8 bases at J, leaving 4 bases unmatched. This CDR3 spans 12 amino acids. CDR3 amino acids: CASSPWTGGYTF. The CDR3 region has the DNA TGCGCCAGCAGCCCCTGGACAGGGGGCTACACCTTC.

This sequence joins TRBV7-3 and TRBJ2-1; weak D call: TRBD2 (5 bases). The CDR3 contains 15 residues. Germline CDR1 and CDR2: SGHTA and FQGTGA. Trimming removed 3 bases from V and 0 bases from J, with 9 bases in between. The CDR3 is CASSFSSGSYNEQFF. CDR3 bases: TGTGCCAGCAGCTTTAGCAGCGGCTCCTACAATGAGCAGTTCTTC.

The chain employs TRBV5-1 and TRBJ2-7; TRBD2 agrees at 9 bases. Germline V lookup: CDR1 SGHRS, CDR2 YFSETQ. The CDR3 sequence is 15 residues long. The V segment lost 0 bases and the J segment 6 bases; nucleotides outside the gene matches: 7. Here the CDR3 DNA reads TGCGCCAGCAGCTTGGCGGCGGGAGGGGAGGTCGAGCAGTACTTC. Translation gives CASSLAAGGEVEQYF.

The chain combines TRBV7-3 with TRBJ2-3; 10 nucleotides line up with TRBD1. V dropped 5 bases and J dropped 4; count of bases not matched to a gene: 6. CDR3 length: 15 residues. Germline V lookup: CDR1 SGHTA, CDR2 FQGTGA. The CDR3 DNA follows: TGTGCCAGCAGCCGTGGGACAGGGGTCCCAGATACGCAGTATTTT. It codes for CASSRGTGVPDTQYF.

This clone was observed a single time. The rearrangement uses TRBV5-1 and TRBJ2-1; TRBD2 matches at 9 bases. The CDR3 has 15 amino acids. Looked up from germline, CDR1 is SGHRS and CDR2 is YFSETQ. V dropped 3 bases and J dropped 8; count of bases not matched to a gene: 9. The CDR3: CASSSRRGRAHEQFF. The CDR3 DNA is TGCGCCAGCAGCTCCCGACGCGGGAGGGCTCATGAGCAGTTCTTC.

J is TRBJ1-1 and V is TRBV27; no definite D call. The germline V and J ends were trimmed by 6 bases and 4 bases, with 9 bases remaining between them. The CDR3 runs to 12 residues. Germline CDR1 MNHEY, CDR2 SMNVEV (reference sequence). The CDR3, as DNA: TGTGCCAGCAGCAGTGTAGCCACTGAAGCTTTCTTT. Its protein is CASSSVATEAFF.

This clone was counted a few times. The chain links TRBV6-6 to TRBJ2-3; 9 nucleotides match TRBD2. CDR1 is MNHNY, CDR2 SVGAGI, per germline (reference sequence). The V segment lost 5 bases and the J segment 0 bases; nucleotides outside the gene matches: 6. The CDR3 totals 16 residues. CDR3 nucleotides: TGTGCCAGCAGTCCTCATAGCGGGGGAAGCACAGATACGCAGTATTTT. Protein sequence: CASSPHSGGSTDTQYF.

This chain joins TRBV6-5 and TRBJ1-1; 9 bases match TRBD1. With V trimmed by 2 bases and J by 6 bases, 10 bases remained unmatched. The CDR3 length is 16 residues. Per the germline V gene, CDR1 is MNHEY and CDR2 is SVGAGI. CDR3 nucleotide sequence: TGTGCCAGCAGTTACGAACAGGGGGCGCGGTTTGCTGAAGCTTTCTTT. It translates to CASSYEQGARFAEAFF.

V gene TRBV5-1 combines with J gene TRBJ2-7; 15 bases are shared with TRBD2. Germline values: CDR1 SGHRS, CDR2 YFSETQ. Trimming took 3 bases from V and 6 from J; bases not matched to a gene: 4. There are 15 residues in the CDR3. The CDR3 DNA is TGCGCCAGCAGCTCCGGACTAGCGGGAGGGGGCGAGCAGTACTTC. It yields the protein CASSSGLAGGGEQYF.

The rearrangement uses TRBV29-1 and TRBJ2-3; no definite D call. Looked up from germline, CDR1 is SQVTM and CDR2 is ANQGSEA. V was cut by 2 bases and J by 4 bases, with 10 bases left in between. The CDR3 consists of 13 residues. The CDR3 region has the DNA TGCAGCGTTGAAAGAGGATGGGCAGATACGCAGTATTTT. Residues: CSVERGWADTQYF.

The V call is TRBV5-6, the J call TRBJ2-7, with D perhaps matching TRBD2 (5 bases). Germline V CDR1 and CDR2: SGHDT, YYEEEE. The CDR3 totals 15 residues. V gave up 2 bases and J gave up 5 bases, with 17 bases separating them. CDR3 in amino acids: CASSFPGSSGNEQYF. CDR3 coding DNA: TGTGCCAGCAGCTTTCCGGGCTCCAGCGGCAACGAGCAGTACTTC.

This rearrangement joins TRBV29-1 to TRBJ2-7, with D possibly being TRBD1 (7 bases). This CDR3 is built from 13 residues. Trimming pared 1 base from V and 7 bases from J, leaving 14 bases between. Germline CDR1 reads SQVTM; CDR2 reads ANQGSEA. The CDR3 nucleotides are TGCAGCGTTGAAGGCCTGACAGGGAGGGAGCAGTACTTC. Protein product: CSVEGLTGREQYF.